These 29 T cell receptor beta chains came from one sample sequenced in a study of cytomegalovirus exposure and HLA in healthy donors. The PCR employed 60 Vbeta primers together with 13 Jbeta primers. Measured with immunoSEQ multiplex PCR; TCRdb has only the in-frame clones, and not every one. This table has approximately 220,000 clones, 75% to 80% appearing once. The specimen was PBMCs. These receptors were collected from a male donor in good health and CMV-seronegative.

This clone turned up a few times. J is TRBJ2-1 and V is TRBV7-8, with D possibly being TRBD1 (5 bases). CDR3 size: 16 residues. Germline V gene lookup returns CDR1 SGHVS and CDR2 FQNEAQ. Deletions cut 1 base from V and 5 bases from J, with 15 bases between. This chain's CDR3 is CASSLGAGHPHNEQFF. As DNA, the CDR3 is TGTGCCAGCAGCTTAGGCGCAGGGCATCCCCACAATGAGCAGTTCTTC.

The V call is TRBV5-6, the J call TRBJ1-1, with TRBD1 matching over 7 bases. The CDR3 length is 15 residues. Germline V CDR1 and CDR2: SGHDT, YYEEEE. The J segment lost 6 bases and the V segment lost 3 bases, leaving 11 bases of the junction unmatched. In DNA form, the CDR3 reads TGTGCCAGCAGCTCCTTAAGGGGGCCTAACGCTGAAGCTTTCTTT. Encoded protein: CASSSLRGPNAEAFF. The complete variable domain, with remaining parts taken from reference TRBV5-6 and TRBJ1-1, reads DAGVTQSPTHLIKTRGQQVTLRCSPKSGHDTVSWYQQALGQGPQFIFQYYEEEERQRGNFPDRFSGHQFPNYSSELNVNALLLGDSALYLCASSSLRGPNAEAFFGQGTRLTVV.

The rearrangement uses TRBV27 and TRBJ1-2, with D possibly TRBD1 on 5 matching bases. This CDR3 has 16 residues. V was pared by 3 bases and J by 5 bases, with 19 bases between. The germline gives CDR1 MNHEY, CDR2 SMNVEV (reference sequence). CDR3 in DNA: TGTGCCAGCAGTTTTTCCGGGGGGGTGACCTCTTATGGCTACACCTTC. As protein: CASSFSGGVTSYGYTF.

The V gene is TRBV6-5, the J gene TRBJ2-4; no clear D. The CDR3 runs to 16 residues. The germline V and J ends were trimmed by 2 bases and 0 bases, with 11 bases remaining between them. Germline CDR1 reads MNHEY; CDR2 reads SVGAGI. The DNA for the CDR3 is TGTGCCAGCAGTTACGGTCCGCTACTAGCCAAAAACATTCAGTACTTC. Protein: CASSYGPLLAKNIQYF.

The CDR3 here is CASSLFGGYNEQFF. CDR3 nucleotide sequence: TGTGCCAGCAGCTTATTCGGCGGCTACAATGAGCAGTTCTTC. The rearrangement links TRBV7-9 to TRBJ2-1; D is ambiguous. Germline CDR1 is SEHNR and CDR2 is FQNEAQ (reference sequence). This CDR3 has 14 residues. V lost 2 bases to trimming and J lost 3 bases, with 8 bases between them.

V usage is TRBV27 and J usage is TRBJ1-1, with D possibly matching TRBD1 (5 bases). CDR3 length: 14 amino acids. V lost 6 bases to trimming and J lost 6 bases, with 17 bases between them. Germline CDR1 MNHEY, CDR2 SMNVEV (reference sequence). The CDR3 sequence is CASRPPGGPAEAFF. CDR3 nucleotides: TGTGCCAGCAGGCCTCCCGGGGGACCGGCTGAAGCTTTCTTT.

The chain has TRBV11-2 and TRBJ1-4; tentatively, D is TRBD1 (6 bases). The CDR3 spans 11 residues. The germline V and J ends were trimmed by 5 bases and 13 bases, with 11 bases remaining between them. Germline lookup yields CDR1 SGHAT and CDR2 FQNNGV. The CDR3 protein is CASSPGTLLFF. Written as DNA, the CDR3 is TGTGCCAGCAGCCCCGGGACACTACTGTTTTTT.

The chain carries TRBV19 and TRBJ1-1; 9 bases line up with TRBD1. The germline CDR1 and CDR2 sequences are LNHDA and SQIVND (reference sequence). J was trimmed by 5 bases and V by 10 bases; bases with no gene match: 20. The CDR3 consists of 17 residues. CDR3 DNA: TGTGCCACCAACCCAACCGGGACAGGGAGCCGACCGACTGAAGCTTTCTTT. Encoded protein: CATNPTGTGSRPTEAFF.

The chain joins TRBV5-8 to TRBJ1-5; 9 nucleotides match TRBD1. Germline V gene lookup returns CDR1 SGHTS and CDR2 YDEGEE. The CDR3 covers 15 residues. V dropped 1 base and J dropped 6; count of bases not matched to a gene: 5. The DNA of the CDR3 is TGTGCCAGCAGCTTGACAGGGGGCGCGGGTCAGCCCCAGCATTTT. As protein: CASSLTGGAGQPQHF.

The V call is TRBV30, the J call TRBJ2-3, with a tentative D call TRBD2 (5 bases). The germline gives CDR1 GTSNPN, CDR2 SVGIG (reference sequence). This CDR3 has 14 residues. Trimming took off 0 bases at V and 3 bases at J, with 10 bases between the two ends. The CDR3 spells CAWSVLSGTDTQYF. DNA of the CDR3: TGTGCCTGGAGTGTACTTTCGGGGACAGATACGCAGTATTTT.

This clone was counted only a few times. V gene TRBV11-2 combines with J gene TRBJ2-7; D is unclear. The CDR3 loop spans 13 amino acids. Deletions cut 6 bases from V and 3 bases from J, with 12 bases between. The germline gives CDR1 SGHAT, CDR2 FQNNGV. CDR3 coding DNA: TGTGCCAGCAGTAGCCGACGGAACTACGAGCAGTACTTC. Protein sequence: CASSSRRNYEQYF. Complete variable domain (other parts from reference TRBV11-2 and TRBJ2-7): EAGVAQSPRYKIIEKRQSVAFWCNPISGHATLYWYQQILGQGPKLLIQFQNNGVVDDSQLPKDRFSAERLKGVDSTLKIQPAKLEDSAVYLCASSSRRNYEQYFGPGTRLTVT.

This chain joins TRBV5-4 and TRBJ2-1; tentative D call: TRBD2 (6 bases). The germline V gene encodes CDR1 SGHNT and CDR2 YYREEE (reference sequence). The CDR3 spans 14 residues. Trimming took 0 bases from V and 14 from J, leaving 18 bases between them. The chain's CDR3 is CASSLETLSGRKFF. CDR3 DNA: TGTGCCAGCAGCTTGGAAACCCTTAGCGGTCGTAAGTTCTTC.

About this clone: The conserved closing phenylalanine or tryptophan is absent in this CDR3, likely reflecting a read error. The CDR3 region is CASSTPEAGKYGYTS. CDR3 bases: TGTGCCAGCAGCACCCCTGAAGCCGGGAAATATGGCTACACCTCC. The V call is TRBV27, the J call TRBJ1-2; D gene unclear. Trimming left V 6 bases short and J 5 bases short, with 19 bases between. In germline, CDR1 is MNHEY, CDR2 SMNVEV (reference sequence). The CDR3 runs 15 residues.

The chain links TRBV28 to TRBJ1-1, with no clear D. The length of the CDR3 is 12 residues. Per the germline V gene, CDR1 is MDHEN and CDR2 is SYDVKM. V dropped 5 bases and J dropped 7 bases, with 11 bases sitting between them. CDR3 DNA sequence: TGTGCCAGCAGTCACGATACGGTTGAAGCTTTCTTT. Translated: CASSHDTVEAFF.

This chain's CDR3 is CASSSSGNYEQYF. The CDR3 DNA is TGTGCCAGCAGCTCTAGCGGAAACTACGAGCAGTACTTC. The V gene is TRBV7-2, the J gene TRBJ2-7; 7 nucleotides line up with TRBD2. Per germline, CDR1 SGHTA and CDR2 FQGNSA. V lost 4 bases to trimming and J lost 3 bases; unmatched junction nucleotides: 3. This CDR3 comprises 13 residues.

This clone was recorded once. The V gene is TRBV28, the J gene TRBJ1-2; D gene uncertain. Germline V lookup: CDR1 MDHEN, CDR2 SYDVKM. Trimming shortened V by 2 bases and J by 3 bases, and 10 bases separated the two germline ends. The CDR3 has 14 amino acids. The DNA for the CDR3 is TGTGCCAGCAGTTTAGGTTTCGGGGACTATGGCTACACCTTC. It encodes CASSLGFGDYGYTF.

Only a few counts were recorded for this clone. The chain has TRBV5-4 and TRBJ1-1, with no clear D. CDR3 size: 13 residues. V dropped 2 bases and J dropped 4 bases, with 9 bases sitting between them. Germline V gives CDR1 SGHNT, CDR2 YYREEE (reference sequence). CDR3 sequence reads: CASSFPISTEAFF. The CDR3 coding sequence is TGTGCCAGCAGCTTTCCTATCTCCACTGAAGCTTTCTTT. Complete variable domain (other parts from reference TRBV5-4 and TRBJ1-1): ETGVTQSPTHLIKTRGQQVTLRCSSQSGHNTVSWYQQALGQGPQFIFQYYREEENGRGNFPPRFSGLQFPNYSSELNVNALELDDSALYLCASSFPISTEAFFGQGTRLTVV.

The V and J genes are TRBV28 and TRBJ1-3, with D uncertain. The V end lost 6 bases, the J end lost 0 bases, and 12 bases lay between the germline ends. Germline V lookup: CDR1 MDHEN, CDR2 SYDVKM. This CDR3 is 15 amino acids long. The CDR3 bases are TGTGCCAGCAGGAGAGGACTGCCCTCTGGAAACACCATATATTTT. Translated, it gives CASRRGLPSGNTIYF. Full variable domain (rest looked up from reference TRBV28 and TRBJ1-3): DVKVTQSSRYLVKRTGEKVFLECVQDMDHENMFWYRQDPGLGLRLIYFSYDVKMKEKGDIPEGYSVSREKKERFSLILESASTNQTSMYLCASRRGLPSGNTIYFGEGSWLTVV.

DNA of the CDR3: TGTGCCAGCAGTGAAGATGGGGAAGGGGAGGACTATGGCTACACCTTC. Protein sequence: CASSEDGEGEDYGYTF. This chain joins TRBV6-1 and TRBJ1-2; maybe TRBD1 (5 bases). The CDR3 length is 16 residues. The V gene's germline CDR1 is MNHNS and CDR2 SASEGT. With 1 base removed from V and 3 bases from J, the gap between germline ends came to 15 bases.

This chain joins TRBV7-9 and TRBJ1-1, with D perhaps matching TRBD1 (5 bases). Germline V lookup: CDR1 SEHNR, CDR2 FQNEAQ (reference sequence). V lost 5 bases, J lost 0 bases, and 10 bases lay in between. The CDR3 totals 14 residues. The CDR3 bases are TGTGCCAGCAGCCCACCCAGGGTGAACACTGAAGCTTTCTTT. Translating it yields CASSPPRVNTEAFF.

The chain employs TRBV5-1 and TRBJ1-5; no firm D call. Germline V gene sequence: CDR1 SGHRS, CDR2 YFSETQ. This CDR3 contains 15 residues. V was clipped by 0 bases and J by 0 bases, with 7 bases between them. CDR3: CASSLGSNSNQPQHF. As DNA, the CDR3 is TGCGCCAGCAGCTTGGGATCTAATAGCAATCAGCCCCAGCATTTT. Full variable domain (rest looked up from reference TRBV5-1 and TRBJ1-5): KAGVTQTPRYLIKTRGQQVTLSCSPISGHRSVSWYQQTPGQGLQFLFEYFSETQRNKGNFPGRFSGRQFSNSRSEMNVSTLELGDSALYLCASSLGSNSNQPQHFGDGTRLSIL.

This clone was detected only a few times. This chain links TRBV9 with TRBJ2-2; D possibly corresponds to TRBD2 (5 bases). CDR1 and CDR2 (germline): SGDLS, YYNGEE. V dropped 0 bases and J dropped 1 base, with 7 bases sitting between them. The CDR3 totals 15 residues. The CDR3, as DNA: TGTGCCAGCAGCGTAGTAGCGATGAACACCGGGGAGCTGTTTTTT. Translating gives CASSVVAMNTGELFF.

This sequence joins TRBV28 and TRBJ2-7, with 7 bases aligning to TRBD2. This CDR3 contains 16 residues. CDR1 is MDHEN and CDR2 is SYDVKM in the germline V gene. Losses at the gene ends were 4 bases for V and 2 bases for J; bases not matched to a gene: 11. The chain's CDR3 is CASSSYPGGKTYEQYF. The CDR3 DNA is TGTGCCAGCAGTTCCTACCCCGGGGGGAAAACCTACGAGCAGTACTTC.

This chain uses TRBV5-6 with TRBJ2-1, with unresolved D. The germline V gene encodes CDR1 SGHDT and CDR2 YYEEEE. V was cut by 1 base and J by 10 bases, with 9 bases left in between. The CDR3 spans 12 residues. In nucleotides, the CDR3 is TGTGCCAGCAGCTTGAGCAAGCGCGAGCAGTTCTTC. Its protein is CASSLSKREQFF.

The V gene is TRBV7-2, the J gene TRBJ2-7, with a tentative D call TRBD1 (5 bases). The CDR3 contains 16 residues. Germline V gene lookup returns CDR1 SGHTA and CDR2 FQGNSA. Trimming took 2 bases from V and 2 from J, leaving 16 bases between them. This chain's CDR3 is CASSLPGRQGTYEQYF. The CDR3 DNA reads TGTGCCAGCAGCTTACCGGGTAGGCAGGGAACCTACGAGCAGTACTTC.

This clone was observed a handful of times. Here the CDR3 reads CASSSLQDRVEQYF. The CDR3, as DNA: TGTGCCAGCAGCTCACTACAAGACAGGGTCGAGCAGTACTTC. This sequence joins TRBV5-4 and TRBJ2-7; TRBD1 aligns across 7 bases. The CDR3 consists of 14 residues. V was pared by 3 bases and J by 6 bases, with 9 bases of the junction left unmatched. Germline assignment: CDR1 SGHNT and CDR2 YYREEE (reference sequence).

V and J are TRBV14 and TRBJ2-5; 7 bases align to TRBD1. This CDR3 has 13 amino acids. Trimming took 6 bases from V and 2 from J; bases not matched to a gene: 3. Germline V gene sequence: CDR1 SGHDN, CDR2 FVKESK. For the CDR3, the DNA is TGTGCCAGCAGGGGACAGTTACAAGAGACCCAGTACTTC. Its protein product is CASRGQLQETQYF.

Comments on this clone: Other DNA sequences in this sample translate to the same CDR3. V and J are TRBV5-1 and TRBJ1-1, with a possible D match to TRBD1 (5 bases). V lost 4 bases to trimming and J lost 5 bases, with 12 bases between them. CDR3 length: 13 amino acids. Looked up from germline, CDR1 is SGHRS and CDR2 is YFSETQ. DNA of the CDR3: TGCGCCAGCAGCACTTTGGGGGGAACTGAAGCTTTCTTT. This encodes CASSTLGGTEAFF.

The V and J genes are TRBV18 and TRBJ1-1; 8 bases fit TRBD1. V was clipped by 3 bases and J by 8 bases; unmatched bases: 14. The length of the CDR3 is 16 residues. Germline CDR1 KGHSH, CDR2 LQKENI. The CDR3 coding sequence is TGTGCCAGCTCACCTCGTCCCGGGACAGGATTTCTCGAAGCTTTCTTT. It yields the protein CASSPRPGTGFLEAFF.